This entry lists 20 T cell receptor beta chains sequenced from one sample in a study of OX40 agonist ivuxolimab in advanced cancers. Here immunoSEQ multiplex PCR was the method, and the copy in TCRdb shows in-frame clones only, minus some. This repertoire shows tens of thousands of clones, around 86% found once; its top ten account for 0.25% to 0.4%. Sequenced material: CD4+ or CD8+ T cells sorted from blood, taken in a trial of the OX40 agonist ivuxolimab. These receptors were collected from an adult with an advanced solid tumor such as melanoma, head and neck, liver or kidney cancer.

This chain links TRBV7-3 with TRBJ1-1; unclear D gene. The CDR3 sequence is 15 residues long. Germline lookup yields CDR1 SGHTA and CDR2 FQGTGA. The germline V and J ends were trimmed by 2 bases and 4 bases, with 14 bases remaining between them. CDR3 residues: CASSLGARGSTEAFF. CDR3 nucleotide sequence: TGTGCCAGCAGCTTAGGCGCAAGAGGGAGCACTGAAGCTTTCTTT.

CDR3 sequence reads: CASSSFPRAEQFF. DNA for the CDR3: TGTGCCAGCAGTTCCTTCCCCCGCGCTGAGCAGTTCTTC. The rearrangement joins TRBV28 to TRBJ2-1; D ambiguous. The ends were cut back, 4 bases at V and 9 bases at J, with 13 bases in the middle. Germline loops: CDR1 MDHEN, CDR2 SYDVKM. The CDR3 has 13 residues.

V and J are TRBV5-1 and TRBJ2-7; D might be TRBD2 (6 bases). Trimming left V 0 bases short and J 3 bases short, with 19 bases between. The CDR3 sequence is 17 residues long. Germline assignment: CDR1 SGHRS and CDR2 YFSETQ. CDR3 DNA sequence: TGCGCCAGCAGCTTGGTTTCGGGGACTCCGGGCATCTACGAGCAGTACGTC. Translating it yields CASSLVSGTPGIYEQYV.

The chain joins TRBV28 to TRBJ2-3; 9 bases agree with TRBD2. This CDR3 has 17 amino acids. Per germline, CDR1 MDHEN and CDR2 SYDVKM. J lost 6 bases, V lost 1 base, and 11 bases had no gene match. In DNA, the CDR3 is TGTGCCAGCAGTTTATCAGGGACTAGCAGTTCGGCTGATACGCAGTATTTT. Protein product: CASSLSGTSSSADTQYF.

The V call is TRBV7-2, the J call TRBJ2-5; no definite D call. Germline V gives CDR1 SGHTA, CDR2 FQGNSA. The CDR3 consists of 11 residues. Trimming stripped 2 bases from V and 4 bases from J, with 2 bases between. Written as DNA, the CDR3 is TGTGCCAGCAGCTTACTAGAGACCCAGTACTTC. Translation gives CASSLLETQYF. Filled out from reference TRBV7-2 and TRBJ2-5, the complete variable domain reads GAGVSQSPSNKVTEKGKDVELRCDPISGHTALYWYRQSLGQGLEFLIYFQGNSAPDKSGLPSDRFSAERTGGSVSTLTIQRTQQEDSAVYLCASSLLETQYFGPGTRLLVL.

This clone was counted a single time. The chain has TRBV6-5 and TRBJ1-1; D gene unclear. Germline CDR1 reads MNHEY; CDR2 reads SVGAGI. V lost 4 bases and J lost 7, with 10 bases in between. CDR3 length equals 12 residues. Here the CDR3 reads CASSFGGFEAFF. The CDR3 DNA is TGTGCCAGCAGTTTTGGTGGATTTGAAGCTTTCTTT.

This clone has at least ten counts. The chain joins TRBV6-6 to TRBJ1-2; maybe TRBD1 (6 bases). This CDR3 contains 15 residues. Trimming removed 7 bases at V and 0 bases at J, with 15 bases between. Germline V gives CDR1 MNHNY, CDR2 SVGAGI (reference sequence). In DNA form, the CDR3 reads TGTGCCAGCACCCGAGGGGACAAGACTAACTATGGCTACACCTTC. Residues: CASTRGDKTNYGYTF.

The chain joins TRBV27 to TRBJ1-2, with D perhaps TRBD1 (6 bases). The V gene's germline CDR1 is MNHEY and CDR2 SMNVEV (reference sequence). The CDR3 spans 13 residues. The V end was cut by 6 bases, the J end by 7 bases, with 15 bases between. CDR3 region: CASRLTGIGGYTF. CDR3 nucleotides: TGTGCCAGCAGATTAACAGGGATAGGTGGCTACACCTTC.

This chain connects TRBV6-5 to TRBJ2-7; TRBD2 agrees at 11 bases. The CDR3 consists of 14 residues. V lost 6 bases and J lost 0; bases outside the gene matches: 1. Germline lookup yields CDR1 MNHEY and CDR2 SVGAGI. The CDR3 spells CASSGTSGSYEQYF. The CDR3 nucleotides read TGTGCCAGCAGCGGGACTAGCGGCTCCTACGAGCAGTACTTC.

The chain couples TRBV2 to TRBJ1-6; D may be TRBD1 (5 bases). V gave up 5 bases and J gave up 9 bases, with 14 bases separating them. Germline values: CDR1 SNHLY, CDR2 FYNNEI. The CDR3 sequence is 14 residues long. The CDR3 nucleotides are TGTGCCAGCAGTCAGGAGGGCAGGGTTTCACCCCTCCACTTT. This encodes CASSQEGRVSPLHF.

The chain employs TRBV6-1 and TRBJ1-4; no definite D call. Per germline, CDR1 MNHNS and CDR2 SASEGT. The V and J ends lost 8 bases and 4 bases respectively, with 11 bases between them. The CDR3 contains 13 residues. CDR3 nucleotides: TGTGCCAGCCGGGTCAGCAATAATGAAAAACTGTTTTTT. It is translated as CASRVSNNEKLFF.

The chain employs TRBV6-5 and TRBJ2-7; 8 nucleotides agree with TRBD1. The CDR3 loop spans 14 amino acids. Germline loops: CDR1 MNHEY, CDR2 SVGAGI. V lost 6 bases, J lost 6 bases, and 10 bases stayed unmatched. The CDR3 spells CASSPRQGTGEQYF. CDR3 sequence (DNA): TGTGCCAGCAGCCCACGACAGGGGACAGGCGAGCAGTACTTC.

The chain is built from TRBV28 and TRBJ1-4, with D unresolved. Germline CDR1 is MDHEN and CDR2 is SYDVKM. V lost 5 bases and J 8 bases, leaving 9 bases between the germline ends. This CDR3 contains 12 residues. The CDR3 here is CASSVTIEKLFF. The CDR3 bases are TGTGCCAGCAGTGTAACGATCGAAAAACTGTTTTTT.

The CDR3 sequence: CASSISGTGSDTQYF. The CDR3 bases are TGTGCCAGTAGTATTTCCGGGACAGGGTCAGATACGCAGTATTTT. The chain recombines TRBV19 with TRBJ2-3; 9 bases are shared with TRBD1. Germline lookup yields CDR1 LNHDA and CDR2 SQIVND (reference sequence). This CDR3 region has 15 residues. V shed 3 bases and J 4 bases; nucleotides not matched to a gene: 5.

The chain couples TRBV11-2 to TRBJ2-7; TRBD2 is a possible D gene (5 bases). Germline assignment: CDR1 SGHAT and CDR2 FQNNGV. The CDR3 consists of 14 residues. V was clipped by 2 bases and J by 2 bases, with 10 bases between them. CDR3 in DNA: TGTGCCAGCAGCTTACAGTCCGGGGCCTACGAGCAGTACTTC. Translation: CASSLQSGAYEQYF. Using reference TRBV11-2 and TRBJ2-7 for the parts outside the CDR3, the full variable domain is EAGVAQSPRYKIIEKRQSVAFWCNPISGHATLYWYQQILGQGPKLLIQFQNNGVVDDSQLPKDRFSAERLKGVDSTLKIQPAKLEDSAVYLCASSLQSGAYEQYFGPGTRLTVT.

This chain links TRBV30 with TRBJ2-2, with a tentative D call TRBD2 (5 bases). Trimming left V 0 bases short and J 8 bases short, with 16 bases between. The CDR3 covers 15 residues. The V gene's germline CDR1 is GTSNPN and CDR2 SVGIG (reference sequence). In DNA, the CDR3 is TGTGCCTGGAGTGTAGGACTTGAGGGTCAAGGGGAGCTGTTTTTT. Its protein is CAWSVGLEGQGELFF.

This clone was detected once. The chain links TRBV5-1 to TRBJ2-3; D is unresolved. The CDR3 loop spans 15 amino acids. V was shortened by 2 bases and J by 3 bases, with 13 bases between the two germline ends. Germline V gene sequence: CDR1 SGHRS, CDR2 YFSETQ. The CDR3 reads CASSFVLAVTDTQYF. The CDR3 nucleotides are TGCGCCAGCAGCTTTGTTCTGGCCGTGACAGATACGCAGTATTTT.

V and J are TRBV30 and TRBJ1-1, with 9 bases matching TRBD1. The V gene's germline CDR1 is GTSNPN and CDR2 SVGIG (reference sequence). Germline trimming cut 2 bases from V and 2 bases from J; bases unmatched to any gene: 9. The CDR3 spans 16 residues. Written as DNA, the CDR3 is TGTGCCTGGAGTAAAAAAAAGGGACAGGGAAACACTGAAGCTTTCTTT. Residues: CAWSKKKGQGNTEAFF.

The CDR3 reads CASNRTGNYGYTF. CDR3 coding DNA: TGTGCCAGTAACCGGACAGGGAATTATGGCTACACCTTC. The chain recombines TRBV19 with TRBJ1-2; TRBD1 matches 8 bases. Trimming at V came to 7 bases and at J to 5 bases, leaving 6 bases not matched to a gene. Per the germline V gene, CDR1 is LNHDA and CDR2 is SQIVND (reference sequence). The length of the CDR3 is 13 residues. Using reference TRBV19 and TRBJ1-2 for the parts outside the CDR3, the full variable domain is DGGITQSPKYLFRKEGQNVTLSCEQNLNHDAMYWYRQDPGQGLRLIYYSQIVNDFQKGDIAEGYSVSREKKESFPLTVTSAQKNPTAFYLCASNRTGNYGYTFGSGTRLTVV.

The CDR3 coding sequence is TGTGCCAGCAGTTACCCTAGACAGGGAAAGAAAGAGACCCAGTACTTC. It codes for CASSYPRQGKKETQYF. The gene calls are TRBV6-5 and TRBJ2-5, with 7 bases aligning to TRBD1. CDR1 and CDR2 from the germline V gene are MNHEY and SVGAGI. V lost 2 bases, J lost 3 bases, and 9 bases stayed unmatched. The CDR3 contains 16 residues.